This T cell receptor beta chain was identified in a study of blood T cells in healthy people across ages. Remarks on this clonotype: Its antigen is not known. This may come from a read error, since a much larger clone is one base off.

The study, taken as a whole, reports: The study could not conclusively compare naive and antigen-experienced cells, given its unsorted PBMCs.

A second PCR of about 6 to 12 cycles used a sample-barcoded 5' primer and a J-beta primer mix. A tag from a template-switch adaptor with 12 random nucleotides marked each cDNA molecule. Each CDR3 protein is one row after TCRdb ran MiXCR on the 5' RACE reads. The table records 650,000 to 800,000 distinct CDR3 sequences, over 40% of them present only once. The CDR3 totals 16 residues. Trimming left V 0 bases short and J 4 bases short, with 15 bases between. Germline CDR1 and CDR2: SGHRS and YFSETQ. This TCR derives from an elderly woman in good health. The V and J genes are TRBV5-1 and TRBJ2-3; weak D call: TRBD2 (6 bases). Sequencing input: blood. CDR3 coding DNA: TGCGCCAGCAGCTTGGCGCGGCCGGGAGACGCAGATACGCAGTATTTT. It codes for CASSLARPGDADTQYF.